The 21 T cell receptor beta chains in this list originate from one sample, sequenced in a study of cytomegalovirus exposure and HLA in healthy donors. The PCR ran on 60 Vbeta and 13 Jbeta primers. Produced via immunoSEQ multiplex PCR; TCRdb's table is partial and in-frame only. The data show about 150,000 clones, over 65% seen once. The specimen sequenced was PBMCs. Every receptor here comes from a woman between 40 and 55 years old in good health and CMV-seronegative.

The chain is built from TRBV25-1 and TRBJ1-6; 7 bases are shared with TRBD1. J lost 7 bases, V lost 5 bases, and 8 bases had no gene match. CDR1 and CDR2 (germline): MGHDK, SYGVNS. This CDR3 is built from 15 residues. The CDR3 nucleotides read TGTGCCAGCAGTAAATGGACAGGTCTCAATTCACCCCTCCACTTT. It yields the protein CASSKWTGLNSPLHF.

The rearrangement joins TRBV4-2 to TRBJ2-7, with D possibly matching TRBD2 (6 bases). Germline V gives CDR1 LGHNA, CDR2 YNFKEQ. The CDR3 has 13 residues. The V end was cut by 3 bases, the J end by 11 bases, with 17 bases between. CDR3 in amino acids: CASSQNRGGLKYF. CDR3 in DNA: TGTGCCAGCAGCCAGAACCGTGGGGGGTTGAAGTACTTC.

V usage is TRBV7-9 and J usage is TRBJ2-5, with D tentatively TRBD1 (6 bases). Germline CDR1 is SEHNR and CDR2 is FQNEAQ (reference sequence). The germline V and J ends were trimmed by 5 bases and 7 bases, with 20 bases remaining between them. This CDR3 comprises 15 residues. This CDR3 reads CASSVKSGQGVTQYF. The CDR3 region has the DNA TGTGCCAGCAGCGTAAAATCGGGACAAGGGGTGACCCAGTACTTC.

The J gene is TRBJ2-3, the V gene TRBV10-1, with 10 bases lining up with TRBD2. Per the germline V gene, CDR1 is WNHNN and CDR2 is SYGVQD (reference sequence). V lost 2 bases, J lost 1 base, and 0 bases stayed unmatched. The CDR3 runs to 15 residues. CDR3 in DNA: TGCGCCAGCAGTGAGACTAGCGGGGGCACAGATACGCAGTATTTT. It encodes CASSETSGGTDTQYF.

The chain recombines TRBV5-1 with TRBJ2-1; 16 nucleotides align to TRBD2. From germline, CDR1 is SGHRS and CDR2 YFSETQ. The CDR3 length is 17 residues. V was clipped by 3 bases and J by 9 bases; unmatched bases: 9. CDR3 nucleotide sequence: TGCGCCAGCAGCTCCTCCGGGACTAGCGGGGGGGCCGGTGAGCAGTTCTTC. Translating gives CASSSSGTSGGAGEQFF.

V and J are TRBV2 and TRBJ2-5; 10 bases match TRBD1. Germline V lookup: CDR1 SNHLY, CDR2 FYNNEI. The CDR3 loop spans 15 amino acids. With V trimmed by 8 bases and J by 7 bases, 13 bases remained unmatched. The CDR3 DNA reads TGTGCCAGCCTTAGCCGGGGGACAGGGGAAGGGACCCAGTACTTC. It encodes CASLSRGTGEGTQYF.

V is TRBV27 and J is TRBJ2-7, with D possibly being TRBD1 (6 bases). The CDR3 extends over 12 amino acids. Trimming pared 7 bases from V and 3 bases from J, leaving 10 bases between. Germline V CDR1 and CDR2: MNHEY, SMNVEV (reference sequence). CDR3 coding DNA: TGTGCCAGCACCTCGGACAGCTACGAGCAGTACTTC. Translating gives CASTSDSYEQYF.

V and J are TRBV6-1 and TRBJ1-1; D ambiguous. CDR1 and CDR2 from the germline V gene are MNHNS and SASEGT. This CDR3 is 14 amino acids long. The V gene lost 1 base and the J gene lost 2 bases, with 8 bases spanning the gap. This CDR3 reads CASSEGGPNTEAFF. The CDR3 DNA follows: TGTGCCAGCAGTGAAGGCGGGCCCAACACTGAAGCTTTCTTT.

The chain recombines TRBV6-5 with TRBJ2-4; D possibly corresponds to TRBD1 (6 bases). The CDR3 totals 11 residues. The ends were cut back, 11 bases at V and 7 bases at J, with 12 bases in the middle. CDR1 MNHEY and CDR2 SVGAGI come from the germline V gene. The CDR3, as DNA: TGTGCCGTCCACAGGGTCAACATTCAGTACTTC. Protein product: CAVHRVNIQYF.

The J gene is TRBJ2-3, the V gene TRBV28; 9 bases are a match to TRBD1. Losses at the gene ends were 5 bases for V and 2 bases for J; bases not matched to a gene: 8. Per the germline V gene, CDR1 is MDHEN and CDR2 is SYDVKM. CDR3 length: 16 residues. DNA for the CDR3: TGTGCCAGCAGTAGGTCTGGGACAGGGTTCACAGATACGCAGTATTTT. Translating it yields CASSRSGTGFTDTQYF.

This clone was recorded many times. The CDR3 DNA reads TGTGCCAGCAGCGGGGGACAGGGTGATTGGTATGGCTACACCTTC. Protein: CASSGGQGDWYGYTF. The rearrangement uses TRBV13 and TRBJ1-2, with 9 bases identical to TRBD1. V shed 5 bases and J 5 bases; nucleotides not matched to a gene: 9. The CDR3 has 15 amino acids. Germline loops: CDR1 PRHDT, CDR2 FYEKMQ (reference sequence).

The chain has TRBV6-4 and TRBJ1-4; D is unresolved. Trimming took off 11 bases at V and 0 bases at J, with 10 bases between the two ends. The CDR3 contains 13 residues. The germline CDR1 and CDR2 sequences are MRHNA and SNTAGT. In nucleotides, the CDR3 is TGTGCCCGGCGGATCACAACTAATGAAAAACTGTTTTTT. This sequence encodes CARRITTNEKLFF.

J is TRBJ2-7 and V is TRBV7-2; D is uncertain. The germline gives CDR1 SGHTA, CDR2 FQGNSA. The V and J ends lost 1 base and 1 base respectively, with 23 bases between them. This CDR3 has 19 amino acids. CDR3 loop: CASSLESISGASFSYEQYF. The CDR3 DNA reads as TGTGCCAGCAGCTTAGAGTCAATTTCGGGTGCCAGTTTTTCCTACGAGCAGTACTTC.

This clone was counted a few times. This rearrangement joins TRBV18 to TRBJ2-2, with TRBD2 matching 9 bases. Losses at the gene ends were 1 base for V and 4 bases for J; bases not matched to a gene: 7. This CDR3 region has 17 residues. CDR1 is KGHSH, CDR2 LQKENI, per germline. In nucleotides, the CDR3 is TGTGCCAGCTCACCACTAGCGGGGGCCGCTAGCACCGGGGAGCTGTTTTTT. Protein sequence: CASSPLAGAASTGELFF. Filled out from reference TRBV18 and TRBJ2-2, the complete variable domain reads NAGVMQNPRHLVRRRGQEARLRCSPMKGHSHVYWYRQLPEEGLKFMVYLQKENIIDESGMPKERFSAEFPKEGPSILRIQQVVRGDSAAYFCASSPLAGAASTGELFFGEGSRLTVL.

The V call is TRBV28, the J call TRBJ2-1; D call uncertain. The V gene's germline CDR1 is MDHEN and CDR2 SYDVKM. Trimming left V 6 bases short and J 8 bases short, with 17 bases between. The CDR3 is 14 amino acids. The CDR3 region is CASRPSGTRDEQFF. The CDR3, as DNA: TGTGCCAGCAGGCCCTCCGGAACTCGGGATGAGCAGTTCTTC.

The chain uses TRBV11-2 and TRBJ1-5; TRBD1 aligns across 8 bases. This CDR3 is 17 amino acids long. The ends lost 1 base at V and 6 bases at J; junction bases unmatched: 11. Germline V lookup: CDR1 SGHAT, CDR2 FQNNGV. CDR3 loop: CASSLGSGGYFRQPQHF. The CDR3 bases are TGTGCCAGCAGCTTAGGGTCAGGGGGCTATTTTCGTCAGCCCCAGCATTTT.

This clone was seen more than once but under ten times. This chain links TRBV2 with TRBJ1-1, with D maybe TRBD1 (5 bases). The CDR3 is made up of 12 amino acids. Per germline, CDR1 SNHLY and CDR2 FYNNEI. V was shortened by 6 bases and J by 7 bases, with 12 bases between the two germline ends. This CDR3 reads CASRAGLREAFF. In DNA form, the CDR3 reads TGTGCCAGCAGAGCGGGACTGCGTGAAGCTTTCTTT. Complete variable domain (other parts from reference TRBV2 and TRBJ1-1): EPEVTQTPSHQVTQMGQEVILRCVPISNHLYFYWYRQILGQKVEFLVSFYNNEISEKSEIFDDQFSVERPDGSNFTLKIRSTKLEDSAMYFCASRAGLREAFFGQGTRLTVV.

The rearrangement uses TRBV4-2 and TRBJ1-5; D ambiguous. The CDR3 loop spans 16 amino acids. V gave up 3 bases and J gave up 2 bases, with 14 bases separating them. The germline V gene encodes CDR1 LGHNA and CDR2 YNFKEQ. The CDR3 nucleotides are TGTGCCAGCAGCCACGGAGGTGTGTTCGGCAATCAGCCCCAGCATTTT. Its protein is CASSHGGVFGNQPQHF.

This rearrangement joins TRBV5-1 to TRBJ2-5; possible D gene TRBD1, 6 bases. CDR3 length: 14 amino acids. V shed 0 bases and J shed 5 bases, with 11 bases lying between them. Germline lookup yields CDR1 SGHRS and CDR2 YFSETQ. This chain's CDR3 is CASSLATGTETQYF. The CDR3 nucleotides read TGCGCCAGCAGCTTGGCGACAGGTACTGAGACCCAGTACTTC.

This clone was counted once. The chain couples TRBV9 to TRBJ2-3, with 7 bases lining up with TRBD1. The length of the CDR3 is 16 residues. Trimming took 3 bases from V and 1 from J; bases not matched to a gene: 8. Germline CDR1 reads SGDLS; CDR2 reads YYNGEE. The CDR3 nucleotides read TGTGCCAGCAGCGCCTACAGGGGTGAAGGCACAGATACGCAGTATTTT. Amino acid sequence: CASSAYRGEGTDTQYF.

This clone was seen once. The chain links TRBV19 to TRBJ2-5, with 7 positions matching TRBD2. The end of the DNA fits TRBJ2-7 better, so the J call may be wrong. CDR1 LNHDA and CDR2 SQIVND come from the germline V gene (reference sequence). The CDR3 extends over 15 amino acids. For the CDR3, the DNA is TGTGCCAGTAGTAGGGGCGGGGGAGTTTCCTACGAGCAGTACTTC. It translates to CASSRGGGVSYEQYF.